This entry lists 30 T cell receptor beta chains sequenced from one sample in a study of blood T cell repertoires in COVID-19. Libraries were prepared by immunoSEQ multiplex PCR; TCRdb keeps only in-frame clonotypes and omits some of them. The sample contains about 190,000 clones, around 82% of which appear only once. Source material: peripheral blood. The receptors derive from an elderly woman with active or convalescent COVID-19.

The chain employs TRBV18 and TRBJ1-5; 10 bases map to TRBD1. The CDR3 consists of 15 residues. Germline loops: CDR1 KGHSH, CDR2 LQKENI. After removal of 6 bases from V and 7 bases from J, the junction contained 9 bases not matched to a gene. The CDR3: CASSPGTGVWQPQHF. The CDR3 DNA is TGTGCCAGCTCCCCCGGGACAGGGGTCTGGCAGCCCCAGCATTTT.

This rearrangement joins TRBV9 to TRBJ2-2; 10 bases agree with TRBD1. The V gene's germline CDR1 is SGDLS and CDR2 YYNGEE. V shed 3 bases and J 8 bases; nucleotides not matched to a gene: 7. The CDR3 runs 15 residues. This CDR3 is CASSAGTGDYGELFF. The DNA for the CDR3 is TGTGCCAGCAGCGCCGGGACAGGGGACTATGGGGAGCTGTTTTTT.

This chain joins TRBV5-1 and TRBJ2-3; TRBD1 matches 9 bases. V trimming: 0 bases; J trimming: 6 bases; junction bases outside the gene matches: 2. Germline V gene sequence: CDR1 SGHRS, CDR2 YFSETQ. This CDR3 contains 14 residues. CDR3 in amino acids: CASSLVTGGDTQYF. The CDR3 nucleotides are TGCGCCAGCAGCTTGGTGACAGGGGGGGATACGCAGTATTTT.

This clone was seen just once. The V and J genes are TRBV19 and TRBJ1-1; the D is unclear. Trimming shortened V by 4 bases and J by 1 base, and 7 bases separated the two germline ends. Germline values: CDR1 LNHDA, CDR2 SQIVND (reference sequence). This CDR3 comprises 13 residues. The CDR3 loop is CASSNGRNTEAFF. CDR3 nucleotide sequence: TGTGCCAGTAGTAACGGTCGGAACACTGAAGCTTTCTTT.

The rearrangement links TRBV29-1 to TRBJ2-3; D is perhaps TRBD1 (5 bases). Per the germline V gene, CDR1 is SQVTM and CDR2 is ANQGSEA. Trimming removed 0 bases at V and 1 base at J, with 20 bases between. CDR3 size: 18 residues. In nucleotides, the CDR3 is TGCAGCGTTGAAGATTTTGCCCCGGGTAGGGGCGGCACAGATACGCAGTATTTT. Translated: CSVEDFAPGRGGTDTQYF.

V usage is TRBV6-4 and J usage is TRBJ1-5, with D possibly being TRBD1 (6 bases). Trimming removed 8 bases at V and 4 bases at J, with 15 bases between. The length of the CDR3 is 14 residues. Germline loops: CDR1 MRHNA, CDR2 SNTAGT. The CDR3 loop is CASPRGQINQPQHF. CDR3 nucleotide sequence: TGTGCCAGCCCCCGCGGACAGATAAATCAGCCCCAGCATTTT.

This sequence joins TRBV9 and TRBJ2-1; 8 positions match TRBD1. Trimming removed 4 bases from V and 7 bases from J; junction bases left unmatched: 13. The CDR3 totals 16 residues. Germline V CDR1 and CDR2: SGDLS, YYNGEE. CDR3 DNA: TGTGCCAGCAGCCCTAGGACAGGGTGGTCTAGGAATGAGCAGTTCTTC. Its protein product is CASSPRTGWSRNEQFF.

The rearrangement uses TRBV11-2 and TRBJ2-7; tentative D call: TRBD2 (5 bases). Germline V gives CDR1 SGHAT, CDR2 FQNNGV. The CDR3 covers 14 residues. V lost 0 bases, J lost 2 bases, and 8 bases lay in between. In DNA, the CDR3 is TGTGCCAGCAGCTTAGATTCCGGGACCTACGAGCAGTACTTC. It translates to CASSLDSGTYEQYF.

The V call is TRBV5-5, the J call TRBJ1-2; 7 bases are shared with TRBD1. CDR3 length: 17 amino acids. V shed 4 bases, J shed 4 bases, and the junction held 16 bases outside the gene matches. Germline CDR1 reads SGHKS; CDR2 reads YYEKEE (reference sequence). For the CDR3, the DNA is TGTGCCAGCAGCCCTGAGGGCAGGGGGTCATGGCGCTATGGCTACACCTTC. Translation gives CASSPEGRGSWRYGYTF.

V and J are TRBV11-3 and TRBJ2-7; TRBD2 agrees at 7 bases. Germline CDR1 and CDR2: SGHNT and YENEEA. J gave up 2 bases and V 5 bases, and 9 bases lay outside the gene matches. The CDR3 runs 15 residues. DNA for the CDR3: TGTGCCAGCAGCGCTCTTGCGGGAGTCGCCTACGAGCAGTACTTC. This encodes CASSALAGVAYEQYF.

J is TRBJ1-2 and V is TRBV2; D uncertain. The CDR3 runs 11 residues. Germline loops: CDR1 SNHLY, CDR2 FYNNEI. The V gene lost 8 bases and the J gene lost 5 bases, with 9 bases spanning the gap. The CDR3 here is CASRLEYGYTF. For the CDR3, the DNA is TGTGCCAGCCGGTTGGAGTATGGCTACACCTTC. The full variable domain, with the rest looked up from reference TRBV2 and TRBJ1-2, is EPEVTQTPSHQVTQMGQEVILRCVPISNHLYFYWYRQILGQKVEFLVSFYNNEISEKSEIFDDQFSVERPDGSNFTLKIRSTKLEDSAMYFCASRLEYGYTFGSGTRLTVV.

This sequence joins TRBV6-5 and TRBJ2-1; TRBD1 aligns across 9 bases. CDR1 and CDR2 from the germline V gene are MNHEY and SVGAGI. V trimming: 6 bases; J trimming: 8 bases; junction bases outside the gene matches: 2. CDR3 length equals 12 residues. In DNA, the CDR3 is TGTGCCAGCAGGGACAGGGGATATGAGCAGTTCTTC. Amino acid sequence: CASRDRGYEQFF.

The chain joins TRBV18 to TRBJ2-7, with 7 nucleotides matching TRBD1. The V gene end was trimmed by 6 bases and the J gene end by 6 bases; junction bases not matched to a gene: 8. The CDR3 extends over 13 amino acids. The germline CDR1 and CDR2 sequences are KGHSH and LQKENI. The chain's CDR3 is CASSTIDRAEQYF. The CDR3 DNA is TGTGCCAGCTCGACTATTGACAGGGCCGAGCAGTACTTC.

The CDR3 is CASSFVGQSYPAQEQYF. CDR3 in DNA: TGTGCCAGCAGTTTTGTGGGACAGTCCTATCCAGCGCAGGAGCAGTACTTC. The V and J genes are TRBV28 and TRBJ2-7; 7 bases agree with TRBD1. CDR1 is MDHEN and CDR2 is SYDVKM in the germline V gene. The CDR3 loop spans 17 amino acids. The junction had 18 bases not matched to a gene; V was cut back by 3 bases and J by 7 bases.

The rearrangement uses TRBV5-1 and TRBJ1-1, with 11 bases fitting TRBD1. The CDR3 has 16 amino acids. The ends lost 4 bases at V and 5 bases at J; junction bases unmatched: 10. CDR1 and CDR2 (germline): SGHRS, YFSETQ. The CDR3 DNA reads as TGCGCCAGCAGCGGGACCATAGGACAGGGGGCGACTGAAGCTTTCTTT. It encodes CASSGTIGQGATEAFF.

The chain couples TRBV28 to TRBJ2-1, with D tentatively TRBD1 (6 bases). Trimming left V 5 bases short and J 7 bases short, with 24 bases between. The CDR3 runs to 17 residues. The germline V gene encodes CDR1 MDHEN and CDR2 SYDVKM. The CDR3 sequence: CASSPLREQGLGNEQFF. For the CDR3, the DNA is TGTGCCAGCAGTCCACTCCGGGAACAGGGCCTCGGGAATGAGCAGTTCTTC.

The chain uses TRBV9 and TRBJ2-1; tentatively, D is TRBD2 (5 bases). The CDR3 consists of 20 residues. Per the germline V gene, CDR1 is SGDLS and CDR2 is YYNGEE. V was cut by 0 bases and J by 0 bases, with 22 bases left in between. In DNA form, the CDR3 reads TGTGCCAGCAGCGTAGTTTCTTGGGATGAGCGGCTCTCCTCCTACAATGAGCAGTTCTTC. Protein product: CASSVVSWDERLSSYNEQFF. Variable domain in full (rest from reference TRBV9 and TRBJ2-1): DSGVTQTPKHLITATGQRVTLRCSPRSGDLSVYWYQQSLDQGLQFLIQYYNGEERAKGNILERFSAQQFPDLHSELNLSSLELGDSALYFCASSVVSWDERLSSYNEQFFGPGTRLTVL.

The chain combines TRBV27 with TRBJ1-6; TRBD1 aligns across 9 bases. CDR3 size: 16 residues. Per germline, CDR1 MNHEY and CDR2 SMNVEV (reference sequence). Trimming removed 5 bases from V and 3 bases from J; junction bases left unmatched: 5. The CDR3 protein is CASSPRTGVYNSPLHF. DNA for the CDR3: TGTGCCAGCAGTCCTCGGACAGGGGTCTATAATTCACCCCTCCACTTT.

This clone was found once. The CDR3 spells CASSPRDSRPYEQYF. The DNA of the CDR3 is TGTGCCAGCTCACCAAGAGATAGCCGACCCTACGAGCAGTACTTC. J is TRBJ2-7 and V is TRBV18; no clear D. The CDR3 runs 15 residues. Germline CDR1 and CDR2: KGHSH and LQKENI. Trimming removed 2 bases from V and 2 bases from J, with 13 bases in between.

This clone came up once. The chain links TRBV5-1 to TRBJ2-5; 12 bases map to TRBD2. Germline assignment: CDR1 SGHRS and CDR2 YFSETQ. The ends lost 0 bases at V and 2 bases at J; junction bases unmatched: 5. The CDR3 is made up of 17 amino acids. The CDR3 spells CASSLAGTSGQQETQYF. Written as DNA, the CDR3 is TGCGCCAGCAGCTTGGCGGGGACTAGCGGGCAACAAGAGACCCAGTACTTC.

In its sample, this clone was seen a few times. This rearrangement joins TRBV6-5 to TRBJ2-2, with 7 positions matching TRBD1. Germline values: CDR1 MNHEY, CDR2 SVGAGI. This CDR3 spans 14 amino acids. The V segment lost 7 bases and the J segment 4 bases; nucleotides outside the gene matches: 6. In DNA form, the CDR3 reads TGTGCCAGCAAGGACAGGTTATCCACCGGGGAGCTGTTTTTT. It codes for CASKDRLSTGELFF.

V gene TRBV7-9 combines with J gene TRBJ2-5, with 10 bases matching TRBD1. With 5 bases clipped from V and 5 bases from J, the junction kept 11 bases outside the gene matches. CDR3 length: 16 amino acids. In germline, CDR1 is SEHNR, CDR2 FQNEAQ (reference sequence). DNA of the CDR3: TGTGCCAGCAGCCGGACCGGGACAGGGGATAAGGAGACCCAGTACTTC. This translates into CASSRTGTGDKETQYF.

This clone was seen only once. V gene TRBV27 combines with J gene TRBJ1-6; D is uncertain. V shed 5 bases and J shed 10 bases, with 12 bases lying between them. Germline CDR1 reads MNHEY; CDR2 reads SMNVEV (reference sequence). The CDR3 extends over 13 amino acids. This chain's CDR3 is CASSHGGDSPLHF. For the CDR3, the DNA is TGTGCCAGCAGTCATGGAGGTGACTCACCCCTCCACTTT.

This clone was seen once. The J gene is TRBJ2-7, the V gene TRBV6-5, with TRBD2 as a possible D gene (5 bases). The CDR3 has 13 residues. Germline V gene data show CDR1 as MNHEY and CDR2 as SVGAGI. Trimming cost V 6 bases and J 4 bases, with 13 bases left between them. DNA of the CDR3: TGTGCCAGCAGCCGAACAGAGGGATACGAGCAGTACTTC. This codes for CASSRTEGYEQYF.

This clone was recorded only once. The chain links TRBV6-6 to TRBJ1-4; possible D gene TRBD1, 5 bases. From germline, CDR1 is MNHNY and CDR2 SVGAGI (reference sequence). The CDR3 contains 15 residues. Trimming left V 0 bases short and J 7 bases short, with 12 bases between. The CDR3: CASSYSGRGTEKLFF. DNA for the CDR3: TGTGCCAGCAGTTACTCAGGGCGGGGGACTGAAAAACTGTTTTTT.

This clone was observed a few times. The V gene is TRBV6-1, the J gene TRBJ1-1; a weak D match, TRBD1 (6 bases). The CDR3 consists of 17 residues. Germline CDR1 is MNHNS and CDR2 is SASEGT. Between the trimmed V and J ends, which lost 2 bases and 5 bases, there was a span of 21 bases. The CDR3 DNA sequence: TGTGCCAGCAGTGAACGGGGAACCGGGCCCCAGGGGACTGAAGCTTTCTTT. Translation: CASSERGTGPQGTEAFF.

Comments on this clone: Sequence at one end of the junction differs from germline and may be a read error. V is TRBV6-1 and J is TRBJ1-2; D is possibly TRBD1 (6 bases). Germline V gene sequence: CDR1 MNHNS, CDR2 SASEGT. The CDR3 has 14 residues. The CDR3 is CASSEAGGGYRYTF. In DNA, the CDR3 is TGTGCCAGCAGTGAAGCTGGGGGGGGCTATCGCTACACCTTC.

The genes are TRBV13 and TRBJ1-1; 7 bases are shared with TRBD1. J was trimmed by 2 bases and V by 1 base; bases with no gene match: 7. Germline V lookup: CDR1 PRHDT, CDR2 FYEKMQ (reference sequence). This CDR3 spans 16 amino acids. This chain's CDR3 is CASSLARQGINTEAFF. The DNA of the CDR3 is TGTGCCAGCAGCTTAGCAAGACAGGGTATAAACACTGAAGCTTTCTTT. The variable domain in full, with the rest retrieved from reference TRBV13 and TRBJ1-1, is AAGVIQSPRHLIKEKRETATLKCYPIPRHDTVYWYQQGPGQDPQFLISFYEKMQSDKGSIPDRFSAQQFSDYHSELNMSSLELGDSALYFCASSLARQGINTEAFFGQGTRLTVV.

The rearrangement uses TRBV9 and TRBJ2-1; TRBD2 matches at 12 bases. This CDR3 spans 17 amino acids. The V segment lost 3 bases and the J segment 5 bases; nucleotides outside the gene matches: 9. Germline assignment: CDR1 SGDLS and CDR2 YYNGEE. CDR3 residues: CASSASSGRAFDNEQFF. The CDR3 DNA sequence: TGTGCCAGCAGCGCATCTAGCGGGAGGGCCTTCGACAATGAGCAGTTCTTC.

CDR3 in DNA: TGTGCCAGCAGCCAGGGACTCAATCAGCCCCAGCATTTT. This sequence encodes CASSQGLNQPQHF. The V call is TRBV7-2, the J call TRBJ1-5; the D gene is possibly TRBD1 (5 bases). The CDR3 contains 13 residues. Germline loops: CDR1 SGHTA, CDR2 FQGNSA. V gave up 5 bases and J gave up 3 bases, with 8 bases separating them.